Below, 12 T cell receptor beta chains from the same sample are listed, as sequenced in a study of cytomegalovirus exposure and HLA in healthy donors. In the PCR, 60 Vbeta and 13 Jbeta primers were used. Clones were read by immunoSEQ multiplex PCR, and TCRdb kept only the in-frame ones, dropping some. The sample gives more than 65,000 clones, about 75% of which show up once; 6% is in the top ten. The sample was PBMCs. These receptors all come from a female donor in good health and CMV-seronegative.

This chain uses TRBV7-8 with TRBJ2-7; 8 bases fit TRBD1. Trimming took 5 bases from V and 3 from J; bases not matched to a gene: 9. This CDR3 contains 15 residues. From germline, CDR1 is SGHVS and CDR2 FQNEAQ. The CDR3 region has the DNA TGTGCCAGCAGCAGAGACAGGGGACCTCACTACGAGCAGTACTTC. Translating it yields CASSRDRGPHYEQYF.

The J gene is TRBJ1-3, the V gene TRBV7-2; TRBD1 might be the D (6 bases). Germline CDR1 SGHTA, CDR2 FQGNSA. The CDR3 runs 14 residues. Trimming took off 6 bases at V and 1 base at J, with 10 bases between the two ends. This chain's CDR3 is CASRPQGSGNTIYF. CDR3 bases: TGTGCCAGCAGACCCCAGGGGTCTGGAAACACCATATATTTT.

The chain recombines TRBV4-1 with TRBJ1-3, with a tentative D call TRBD1 (6 bases). The V end lost 4 bases, the J end lost 2 bases, and 21 bases lay between the germline ends. The CDR3 length is 18 residues. CDR1 MGHRA and CDR2 YSYEKL come from the germline V gene. Written as DNA, the CDR3 is TGCGCCAGCAGCCCAACTTCTGCAGGGGATGACCCTGGAAACACCATATATTTT. Residues: CASSPTSAGDDPGNTIYF.

V gene TRBV5-1 combines with J gene TRBJ2-3, with 8 bases matching TRBD2. The CDR3 length is 15 residues. With V trimmed by 4 bases and J by 2 bases, 6 bases remained unmatched. Looked up from germline, CDR1 is SGHRS and CDR2 is YFSETQ. The CDR3, as DNA: TGCGCCAGCAGCCCGTCGACTAGCGCCACAGATACGCAGTATTTT. Its protein product is CASSPSTSATDTQYF.

This chain joins TRBV7-2 and TRBJ1-3; 9 bases agree with TRBD1. The CDR3 runs 16 residues. Per the germline V gene, CDR1 is SGHTA and CDR2 is FQGNSA. V dropped 1 base and J dropped 4; count of bases not matched to a gene: 5. The CDR3 DNA reads as TGTGCCAGCAGCTTAGGGAACAGGGGGCTAGGAAACACCATATATTTT. Translating gives CASSLGNRGLGNTIYF.

This clone was found a few times. The rearrangement joins TRBV5-1 to TRBJ1-1, with TRBD1 as a possible D gene (6 bases). CDR1 and CDR2 (germline): SGHRS, YFSETQ. The CDR3 consists of 13 residues. V lost 4 bases and J 6 bases, leaving 13 bases between the germline ends. The CDR3 nucleotides read TGCGCCAGCAGCCGAAACAGGGACGCTGAAGCTTTCTTT. Protein sequence: CASSRNRDAEAFF.

In its sample, this clone was seen once. The chain combines TRBV7-8 with TRBJ2-5; D gene unclear. The CDR3 is made up of 11 amino acids. The ends were cut back, 5 bases at V and 10 bases at J, with 11 bases in the middle. CDR1 is SGHVS and CDR2 is FQNEAQ in the germline V gene. The CDR3 DNA sequence: TGTGCCAGCAGCCCCGGTTCTGACCAGTACTTC. It specifies CASSPGSDQYF.

A note on this clone: The junction departs from the called germline gene at one end, perhaps through a read error. This sequence joins TRBV5-6 and TRBJ2-7; the match to TRBD2 covers 13 bases. Per the germline V gene, CDR1 is SGHDT and CDR2 is YYEEEE. The length of the CDR3 is 17 residues. The CDR3 is CASSLGGTGARLAGGVF. Written as DNA, the CDR3 is TGTGCCAGCAGCTTGGGGGGGACAGGGGCGAGACTAGCGGGAGGAGTGTTC.

This clone was seen a single time. The chain employs TRBV6-1 and TRBJ2-7, with D perhaps TRBD1 (6 bases). CDR3 size: 15 residues. Germline CDR1 MNHNS, CDR2 SASEGT. Trimming took off 3 bases at V and 0 bases at J, with 12 bases between the two ends. The CDR3 loop is CASSEFRGLSYEQYF. CDR3 in DNA: TGTGCCAGCAGTGAGTTCAGGGGCCTCTCCTACGAGCAGTACTTC.

This chain connects TRBV28 to TRBJ1-1; tentatively, D is TRBD1 (5 bases). CDR1 and CDR2 from the germline V gene are MDHEN and SYDVKM. V lost 4 bases to trimming and J lost 4 bases, with 13 bases between them. This CDR3 has 14 residues. CDR3 residues: CASSWGGAGTEAFF. The CDR3 coding sequence is TGTGCCAGCAGTTGGGGAGGGGCCGGCACTGAAGCTTTCTTT.

This clone was seen more than once but under ten times. The chain combines TRBV30 with TRBJ1-2, with D perhaps TRBD1 (5 bases). Trimming took off 5 bases at V and 3 bases at J, with 10 bases between the two ends. The CDR3 sequence is 12 residues long. Per germline, CDR1 GTSNPN and CDR2 SVGIG (reference sequence). The CDR3 spells CAWFPGDYGYTF. In nucleotides, the CDR3 is TGTGCCTGGTTCCCGGGGGACTATGGCTACACCTTC.

V usage is TRBV5-1 and J usage is TRBJ2-1, with D maybe TRBD2 (6 bases). Per germline, CDR1 SGHRS and CDR2 YFSETQ. This CDR3 region has 14 residues. Trimming shortened V by 0 bases and J by 8 bases, and 12 bases separated the two germline ends. As DNA, the CDR3 is TGCGCCAGCAGCTTGGGAGCGGGTGGTTATGAGCAGTTCTTC. Translation: CASSLGAGGYEQFF.